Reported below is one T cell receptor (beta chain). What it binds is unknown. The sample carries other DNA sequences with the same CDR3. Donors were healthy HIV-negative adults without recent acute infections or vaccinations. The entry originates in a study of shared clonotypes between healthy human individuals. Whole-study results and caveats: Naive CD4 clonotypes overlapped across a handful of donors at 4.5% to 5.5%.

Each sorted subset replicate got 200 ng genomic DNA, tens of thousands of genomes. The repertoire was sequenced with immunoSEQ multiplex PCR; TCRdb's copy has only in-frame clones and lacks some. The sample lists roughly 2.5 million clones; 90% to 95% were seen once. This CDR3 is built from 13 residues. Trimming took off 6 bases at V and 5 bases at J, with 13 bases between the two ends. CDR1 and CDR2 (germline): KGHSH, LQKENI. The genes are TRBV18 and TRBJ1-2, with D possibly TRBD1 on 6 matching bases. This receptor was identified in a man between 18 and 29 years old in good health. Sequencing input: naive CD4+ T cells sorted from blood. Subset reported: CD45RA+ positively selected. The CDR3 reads CASSPGTGYGYTF. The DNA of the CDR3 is TGTGCCAGCTCCCCCGGTACAGGGTATGGCTACACCTTC. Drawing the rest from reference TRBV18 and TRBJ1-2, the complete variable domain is NAGVMQNPRHLVRRRGQEARLRCSPMKGHSHVYWYRQLPEEGLKFMVYLQKENIIDESGMPKERFSAEFPKEGPSILRIQQVVRGDSAAYFCASSPGTGYGYTFGSGTRLTVV.